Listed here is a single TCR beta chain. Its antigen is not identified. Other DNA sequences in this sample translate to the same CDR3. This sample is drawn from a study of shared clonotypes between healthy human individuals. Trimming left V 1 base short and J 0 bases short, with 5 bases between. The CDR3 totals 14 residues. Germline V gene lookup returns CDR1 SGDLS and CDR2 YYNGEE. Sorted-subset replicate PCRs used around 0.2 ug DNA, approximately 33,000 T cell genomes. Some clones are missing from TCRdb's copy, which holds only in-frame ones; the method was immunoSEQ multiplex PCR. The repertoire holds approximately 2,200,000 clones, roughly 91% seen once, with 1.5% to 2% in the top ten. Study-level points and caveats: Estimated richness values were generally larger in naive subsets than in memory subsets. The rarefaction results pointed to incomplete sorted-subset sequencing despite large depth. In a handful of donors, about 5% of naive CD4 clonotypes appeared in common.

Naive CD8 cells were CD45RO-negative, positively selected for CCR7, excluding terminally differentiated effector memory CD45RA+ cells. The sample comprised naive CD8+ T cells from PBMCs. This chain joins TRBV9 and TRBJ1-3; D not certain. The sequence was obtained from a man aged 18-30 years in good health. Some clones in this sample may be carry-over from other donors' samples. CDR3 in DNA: TGTGCCAGCAGCGTATCGGGCTCTGGAAACACCATATATTTT. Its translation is CASSVSGSGNTIYF. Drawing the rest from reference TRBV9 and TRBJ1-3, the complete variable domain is DSGVTQTPKHLITATGQRVTLRCSPRSGDLSVYWYQQSLDQGLQFLIQYYNGEERAKGNILERFSAQQFPDLHSELNLSSLELGDSALYFCASSVSGSGNTIYFGEGSWLTVV.